The 3 T cell receptor beta chains in this list originate from one sample, sequenced in a study of neurological immune-mediated disorders. Each CDR3 protein gets one entry after TCRdb re-called the 5' RACE reads with MiXCR. The profile shows roughly 24,000 distinct CDR3 sequences, about 12% of them singletons. Sequenced input: PBMCs. These receptor sequences come from a woman aged 55-70 years with HTLV-1-associated myelopathy (HAM/TSP).

The chain links TRBV5-6 to TRBJ1-1; D perhaps matches TRBD1 (6 bases). The CDR3 is 15 amino acids. The V gene lost 5 bases and the J gene lost 0 bases, with 14 bases spanning the gap. The germline gives CDR1 SGHDT, CDR2 YYEEEE. CDR3 sequence reads: CASRRQAYMNTEAFF. DNA of the CDR3: TGTGCCAGCAGGAGACAGGCGTACATGAACACTGAAGCTTTCTTT.

The gene calls are TRBV29-1 and TRBJ2-1; 10 bases fit TRBD1. This CDR3 has 13 residues. The J segment lost 4 bases and the V segment lost 4 bases, leaving 1 base of the junction unmatched. CDR1 and CDR2 (germline): SQVTM, ANQGSEA. The CDR3: CSVGTGGYNEQFF. DNA for the CDR3: TGCAGCGTTGGGACAGGGGGTTACAATGAGCAGTTCTTC.

This chain connects TRBV20-1 to TRBJ1-1; maybe TRBD1 (6 bases). Germline-derived CDR1 and CDR2 are DFQATT and SNEGSKA (reference sequence). The ends were cut back, 2 bases at V and 0 bases at J, with 7 bases in the middle. The CDR3 sequence is 13 residues long. The CDR3 loop reads CSARWDMNTEAFF. The CDR3 nucleotides are TGCAGTGCTAGATGGGACATGAACACTGAAGCTTTCTTT.